This TCR beta chain was recovered during a study of PD-1 blockade in classical Hodgkin lymphoma. The length of the CDR3 is 15 residues. V was clipped by 3 bases and J by 4 bases, with 16 bases between them. Germline CDR1 reads KGHSH; CDR2 reads LQKENI. Every patient had relapsed following autologous stem cell transplantation, and cohorts differed in brentuximab vedotin exposure. TCRdb's table, derived via immunoSEQ multiplex PCR, lists solely in-frame clones and lacks some. The repertoire holds roughly 40,000 clones, with about 89% as singletons. This sequence originates from a human donor with classical Hodgkin lymphoma. Specimen: peripheral blood mononuclear cells (PBMCs), collected at baseline. The chain employs TRBV18 and TRBJ2-7, with D perhaps TRBD1 (6 bases). The CDR3 nucleotides read TGTGCCAGCTCACCTCAGGGGTTTTCTGTTTACGAGCAGTACTTC. Translating it yields CASSPQGFSVYEQYF.